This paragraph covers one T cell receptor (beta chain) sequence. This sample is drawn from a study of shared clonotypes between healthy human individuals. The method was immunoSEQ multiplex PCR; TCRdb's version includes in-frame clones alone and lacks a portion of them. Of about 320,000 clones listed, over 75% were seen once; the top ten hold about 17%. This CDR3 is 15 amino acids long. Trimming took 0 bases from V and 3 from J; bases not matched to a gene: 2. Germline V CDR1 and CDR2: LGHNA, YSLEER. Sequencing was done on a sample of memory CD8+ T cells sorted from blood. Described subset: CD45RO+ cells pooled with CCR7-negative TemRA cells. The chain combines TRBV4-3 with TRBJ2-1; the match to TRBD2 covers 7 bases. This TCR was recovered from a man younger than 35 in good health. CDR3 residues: CASSQDRTSYNEQFF. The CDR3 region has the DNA TGCGCCAGCAGCCAAGATCGGACTAGCTACAATGAGCAGTTCTTC.